One and the same sample provided the 30 T cell receptor beta chains below, sequenced in a study of regulatory T cells in long-lasting Graves disease. Time point described: newly diagnosed GD, antithyroid drugs for less than 3 months. Construction of the TCR library relied on RNA isolated from PBMCs. HTBI primers from iRepertoire and Arm-PCR of CDR3 regions yielded the TCR beta libraries. MiXCR, applied by TCRdb to the multiplex PCR reads, yields one record per CDR3 protein. Of 500,000 to 700,000 distinct CDR3 sequences listed, less than 20% are singletons. These same data were also listed under a study on T cells in Graves' hyperthyroidism and ophthalmopathy.

The sample in question was peripheral blood mononuclear cells (PBMCs), obtained at new diagnosis, from a patient treated with antithyroid drugs. The origin of the receptors is a woman aged 30 to 39 with Graves disease.

This clonotype occurred a few times. The chain is built from TRBV10-3 and TRBJ2-4; 8 bases are a match to TRBD2. CDR3 size: 18 residues. V shed 0 bases, J shed 0 bases, and the junction held 7 bases outside the gene matches. Germline CDR1 ENHRY, CDR2 SYGVKD. Here the CDR3 DNA reads TGTGCCATCAGTGAGTCGATTGGAGCGGGAGAAGCCAAAAACATTCAGTACTTC. It translates to CAISESIGAGEAKNIQYF.

In this sample, this clonotype turned up many times. V is TRBV12-5 and J is TRBJ2-5; D is unresolved. Germline loops: CDR1 LGHNT, CDR2 FRNRAP. Trimming pared 2 bases from V and 0 bases from J, leaving 13 bases between. CDR3 length: 16 residues. DNA of the CDR3: TGTGCTAGTGGTTTGCGTCCTCCCCCGTACCAAGAGACCCAGTACTTC. This sequence encodes CASGLRPPPYQETQYF.

This clonotype was detected ten times or more. V is TRBV7-8 and J is TRBJ1-2, with unresolved D. Per the germline V gene, CDR1 is SGHVS and CDR2 is FQNEAQ. The V and J ends lost 3 bases and 13 bases respectively, with 15 bases between them. This CDR3 contains 12 residues. The CDR3 loop is CASSLGVWGCTF. As DNA, the CDR3 is TGTGCCAGCAGCTTGGGTGTGTGGGGTTGCACCTTC. Full variable domain (missing parts from reference TRBV7-8 and TRBJ1-2): GAGVSQSPRYKVAKRGQDVALRCDPISGHVSLFWYQQALGQGPEFLTYFQNEAQLDKSGLPSDRFFAERPEGSVSTLKIQRTQQEDSAVYLCASSLGVWGCTFGSGTRLTVV.

A few counts support this clonotype. The chain is built from TRBV24-1 and TRBJ2-3; TRBD2 is a possible D gene (6 bases). Per the germline V gene, CDR1 is KGHDR and CDR2 is SFDVKD. Trimming removed 6 bases at V and 2 bases at J, with 8 bases between. The CDR3 runs to 13 residues. Here the CDR3 reads CATSRTITDTQYF. The CDR3 nucleotides are TGTGCCACCAGTCGGACTATCACAGATACGCAGTATTTT.

The table lists this clonotype with a few counts. The chain employs TRBV20-1 and TRBJ1-2; 8 positions match TRBD1. Germline values: CDR1 DFQATT, CDR2 SNEGSKA (reference sequence). This CDR3 contains 15 residues. The junction had 7 bases not matched to a gene; V was cut back by 0 bases and J by 4 bases. CDR3 DNA: TGCAGTGCTAGAGATCTCGGGACAGGCGTCTATGGCTACACCTTC. Translation: CSARDLGTGVYGYTF.

This clonotype was counted between two and nine times. V is TRBV6-2 or TRBV6-3 and J is TRBJ2-7; D gene uncertain. Germline V lookup: CDR1 MNHEY, CDR2 SVGEGT. V was pared by 5 bases and J by 9 bases, with 11 bases between. The CDR3 length is 11 residues. CDR3 coding DNA: TGTGCCAGCAGTACAGAAATGCGGCAGTACTTC. Its translation is CASSTEMRQYF.

This clonotype was observed many times. The V call is TRBV28, the J call TRBJ1-2; 12 bases are a match to TRBD1. The CDR3 extends over 16 amino acids. With 6 bases clipped from V and 4 bases from J, the junction kept 9 bases outside the gene matches. The germline CDR1 and CDR2 sequences are MDHEN and SYDVKM. The CDR3 sequence: CASRPWGQGASYGYTF. CDR3 sequence (DNA): TGTGCCAGCAGGCCCTGGGGACAGGGGGCGAGCTATGGCTACACCTTC.

This clonotype was detected many times. The chain couples TRBV7-2 to TRBJ2-2; D possibly corresponds to TRBD2 (6 bases). Germline CDR1 SGHTA, CDR2 FQGNSA. The CDR3 sequence is 15 residues long. DNA of the CDR3: TGTGCAGACCGCGGGGTGGCGTCGAACACCGGGGAGCTGTTTTTT. This sequence encodes CADRGVASNTGELFF.

This clonotype was observed many times. J is TRBJ1-1 and V is TRBV2, with D tentatively TRBD1 (6 bases). CDR1 and CDR2 from the germline V gene are SNHLY and FYNNEI. With 7 bases removed from V and 10 bases from J, the gap between germline ends came to 37 bases. The CDR3 runs 19 residues. Here the CDR3 reads CASTPPSGLRGGGVGGAFF. The DNA of the CDR3 is TGTGCCAGCACTCCTCCCTCGGGCCTCAGGGGCGGGGGCGTGGGCGGAGCTTTCTTT.

In this sample, this clonotype turned up once. The chain links TRBV3-1 to TRBJ2-7; weak D call: TRBD2 (6 bases). Germline V gene lookup returns CDR1 LGHDT and CDR2 YNNKEL (reference sequence). The CDR3 extends over 13 amino acids. CDR3 protein: CAGAASWGGEQYF. The DNA for the CDR3 is TGTGCAGGGGCGGCGTCATGGGGAGGCGAGCAGTACTTC.

The sample holds a few counts of this clonotype. The rearrangement links TRBV20-1 to TRBJ2-5; 7 bases are shared with TRBD2. The germline CDR1 and CDR2 sequences are DFQATT and SNEGSKA (reference sequence). The CDR3 sequence is 14 residues long. V lost 0 bases to trimming and J lost 4 bases; unmatched junction nucleotides: 5. This CDR3 reads CSARDLTGGETQYF. DNA of the CDR3: TGCAGTGCTAGAGATCTCACGGGAGGAGAGACCCAGTACTTC.

Comment on this clonotype: A read error may be the cause here, since a much bigger clone is one base away. This rearrangement joins TRBV18 to TRBJ1-1; no clear D. The V gene lost 4 bases and the J gene lost 6 bases, with 12 bases spanning the gap. CDR3 length equals 13 residues. Germline values: CDR1 KGHSH, CDR2 LQKENI. The CDR3 region has the DNA TGTGCCAGCTCACTTGATTCAGGACCTGAAGCTTTCTTT. It is translated as CASSLDSGPEAFF.

This clonotype was counted at least ten times. V and J are TRBV7-2 and TRBJ1-2; tentatively, D is TRBD1 (6 bases). Germline assignment: CDR1 SGHTA and CDR2 FQGNSA. Trimming stripped 6 bases from V and 7 bases from J, with 18 bases between. This CDR3 is 14 amino acids long. CDR3: CASSRTEPFFGYTF. CDR3 in DNA: TGTGCCAGCAGTCGGACAGAACCTTTTTTTGGCTACACCTTC.

This chain links TRBV20-1 with TRBJ2-5; 7 nucleotides match TRBD1. V shed 3 bases, J shed 4 bases, and the junction held 8 bases outside the gene matches. Germline V gene sequence: CDR1 DFQATT, CDR2 SNEGSKA (reference sequence). The CDR3 runs 14 residues. CDR3 sequence reads: CSARRGREIETQYF. CDR3 bases: TGCAGTGCTAGGAGGGGGCGCGAGATAGAGACCCAGTACTTC.

This clonotype occurred a few times. The chain recombines TRBV5-1 with TRBJ2-3; weak D call: TRBD2 (5 bases). Deletions cut 0 bases from V and 13 bases from J, with 15 bases between. This CDR3 spans 13 amino acids. The germline CDR1 and CDR2 sequences are SGHRS and YFSETQ. CDR3 in DNA: TGCGCCAGCAGCTTGGGGGGAGCCAGCGTGAAGTATTTT. Translation: CASSLGGASVKYF.

The chain has TRBV6-2 or TRBV6-3 and TRBJ2-7; tentatively, D is TRBD2 (5 bases). V was clipped by 6 bases and J by 6 bases, with 9 bases between them. The CDR3 is 11 residues long. Germline CDR1 reads MNHEY; CDR2 reads SVGEGT. The CDR3 coding sequence is TGTGCCAGCAGACGGGATTTCGAGCAGTACTTC. This translates into CASRRDFEQYF.

This clonotype was counted ten times or more. V is TRBV28 and J is TRBJ2-1; 8 nucleotides match TRBD2. CDR3 length: 14 residues. Germline-derived CDR1 and CDR2 are MDHEN and SYDVKM. Trimming cost V 5 bases and J 5 bases; bases outside gene matches: 5. In nucleotides, the CDR3 is TGTGCCAGCAGTCCCCGGGGGGGGGACAATGAGCAGTTCTTC. Translating gives CASSPRGGDNEQFF. The full variable domain, with the rest looked up from reference TRBV28 and TRBJ2-1, is DVKVTQSSRYLVKRTGEKVFLECVQDMDHENMFWYRQDPGLGLRLIYFSYDVKMKEKGDIPEGYSVSREKKERFSLILESASTNQTSMYLCASSPRGGDNEQFFGPGTRLTVL.

This clonotype was seen many times. The CDR3 is CASSISGSPTEAFF. The CDR3 region has the DNA TGTGCCAGCAGTATCTCAGGGAGTCCGACTGAAGCTTTCTTT. The chain joins TRBV27 to TRBJ1-1; weak D call: TRBD1 (5 bases). Germline values: CDR1 MNHEY, CDR2 SMNVEV (reference sequence). The germline V and J ends were trimmed by 5 bases and 5 bases, with 15 bases remaining between them. The CDR3 has 14 amino acids.

This clonotype was counted ten times or more. V and J are TRBV20-1 and TRBJ2-7, with TRBD2 matching over 8 bases. Germline V CDR1 and CDR2: DFQATT, SNEGSKA (reference sequence). J was trimmed by 2 bases and V by 3 bases; bases with no gene match: 6. CDR3 size: 14 residues. The DNA of the CDR3 is TGCAGTGCTAGTCGCCGGGAGGGTCCCTACGAGCAGTACTTC. It yields the protein CSASRREGPYEQYF.

The chain joins TRBV3-1 to TRBJ1-3, with no clear D. Germline V CDR1 and CDR2: LGHDT, YNNKEL (reference sequence). There are 15 residues in the CDR3. V lost 1 base, J lost 0 bases, and 7 bases lay in between. The CDR3 nucleotides read TGTGCCAGCAGCCAAGTAGCCTACTCTGGAAACACCATATATTTT. This encodes CASSQVAYSGNTIYF.

The chain couples TRBV19 to TRBJ2-1; the match to TRBD2 covers 9 bases. V lost 3 bases and J lost 5; bases outside the gene matches: 8. The germline CDR1 and CDR2 sequences are LNHDA and SQIVND (reference sequence). The CDR3 covers 16 residues. The CDR3 loop reads CASSIPLAGADNEQFF. In DNA, the CDR3 is TGTGCCAGTAGTATCCCCTTAGCGGGAGCGGACAATGAGCAGTTCTTC.

In regard to this clonotype: A read error may produce the germline difference seen at one junction end. The chain carries TRBV4-1 and TRBJ2-1, with TRBD2 matching over 10 bases. CDR1 and CDR2 from the germline V gene are MGHRA and YSYEKL. The CDR3 has 17 amino acids. CDR3 bases: TGTGCCAGCAGCCAAGCCCAAACTAGCGGGACCTACAATGAGCAGTTCTTC. It yields the protein CASSQAQTSGTYNEQFF.

The table lists this clonotype with many counts. This chain links TRBV15 with TRBJ1-6; 7 bases fit TRBD1. Losses at the gene ends were 8 bases for V and 7 bases for J; bases not matched to a gene: 8. Germline CDR1 is LNHNV and CDR2 is YYDKDF (reference sequence). The CDR3 consists of 14 residues. In DNA form, the CDR3 reads TGTGCCACCGGGACAGTGCTTTCGAATTCACCCCTCCACTTT. This sequence encodes CATGTVLSNSPLHF.

This chain joins TRBV5-5 and TRBJ1-2, with D perhaps TRBD1 (5 bases). Germline loops: CDR1 SGHKS, CDR2 YYEKEE (reference sequence). The CDR3 has 16 residues. The V gene lost 2 bases and the J gene lost 0 bases, with 14 bases spanning the gap. The CDR3 is CASSFQGGTTNYGYTF. Here the CDR3 DNA reads TGTGCCAGCAGCTTTCAGGGAGGGACCACTAACTATGGCTACACCTTC.

The chain combines TRBV28 with TRBJ2-7; 10 bases align to TRBD2. Germline lookup yields CDR1 MDHEN and CDR2 SYDVKM. The CDR3 runs to 15 residues. Unmatched junction bases numbered 8, after V lost 6 bases and J lost 3 bases. The CDR3, as DNA: TGTGCCAGCAGACGGACTAGCGGAGGAAACTACGAGCAGTACTTC. Protein sequence: CASRRTSGGNYEQYF.

This clonotype turned up a few times. The V gene is TRBV7-2, the J gene TRBJ2-2; 7 positions match TRBD1. This CDR3 spans 16 amino acids. The germline V gene has CDR1 SGHTA and CDR2 FQGNSA. J was trimmed by 4 bases and V by 1 base; bases with no gene match: 6. The CDR3 loop is CASSLVGQPFTGELFF. DNA of the CDR3: TGTGCCAGCAGCTTAGTGGGACAGCCCTTCACCGGGGAGCTGTTTTTT.

Ten or more counts support this clonotype. The chain employs TRBV3-1 and TRBJ2-1; no clear D gene. The germline gives CDR1 LGHDT, CDR2 YNNKEL (reference sequence). The CDR3 contains 13 residues. Trimming left V 0 bases short and J 9 bases short, with 9 bases between. The CDR3 region has the DNA TGTGCCAGCAGCCAAGAGATTTGGGTTGAGCAGTTCTTC. This codes for CASSQEIWVEQFF.

The chain uses TRBV11-2 and TRBJ2-2; TRBD2 agrees at 10 bases. Unmatched junction bases numbered 14, after V lost 3 bases and J lost 1 base. Germline V CDR1 and CDR2: SGHAT, FQNNGV. CDR3 length: 20 amino acids. The CDR3 DNA sequence: TGTGCCAGCAGCTTTTATATGTTTACTAGCGGGACCCTGAACACCGGGGAGCTGTTTTTT. Translation gives CASSFYMFTSGTLNTGELFF.

This clonotype has more than one count but fewer than ten. The chain links TRBV29-1 to TRBJ1-3; tentatively, D is TRBD1 (5 bases). Between the trimmed V and J ends, which lost 4 bases and 6 bases, there was a span of 13 bases. The germline V gene encodes CDR1 SQVTM and CDR2 ANQGSEA. The CDR3 is 13 amino acids. This chain's CDR3 is CSVGLDNKNTIYF. The CDR3 DNA reads as TGCAGCGTTGGATTGGACAATAAAAACACCATATATTTT.

This clonotype was detected ten times or more. The chain recombines TRBV12-3 or TRBV12-4 with TRBJ2-1; 12 bases are a match to TRBD2. V lost 6 bases, J lost 5 bases, and 5 bases stayed unmatched. The CDR3 spans 15 residues. This chain's CDR3 is CASRKWTSGDNEQFF. As DNA, the CDR3 is TGTGCCAGCAGGAAATGGACTAGCGGGGACAATGAGCAGTTCTTC.